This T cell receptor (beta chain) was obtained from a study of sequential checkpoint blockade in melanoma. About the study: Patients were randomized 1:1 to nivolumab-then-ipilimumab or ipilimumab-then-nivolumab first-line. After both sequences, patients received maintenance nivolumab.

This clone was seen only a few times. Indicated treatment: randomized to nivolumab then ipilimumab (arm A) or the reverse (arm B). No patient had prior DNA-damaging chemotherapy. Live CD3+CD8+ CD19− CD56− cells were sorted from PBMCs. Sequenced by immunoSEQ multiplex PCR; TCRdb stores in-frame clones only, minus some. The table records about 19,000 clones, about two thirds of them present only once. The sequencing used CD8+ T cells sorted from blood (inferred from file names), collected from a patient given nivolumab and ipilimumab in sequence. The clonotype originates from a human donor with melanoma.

CDR3 amino acids: CASSPGVAEQYF. In DNA form, the CDR3 reads TGTGCCAGCTCACCCGGGGTGGCCGAGCAGTACTTC. The chain uses TRBV18 and TRBJ2-7; D may be TRBD2 (5 bases). The germline gives CDR1 KGHSH, CDR2 LQKENI. V lost 3 bases, J lost 6 bases, and 9 bases lay in between. The CDR3 runs to 12 residues.